This entry describes one T cell receptor (beta chain). Its target is not known. The data stem from a study of post-analysis software for immune sequencing data. Study-level points and caveats: When compared against controls, multiple sclerosis patients showed significantly lower normalized Chao1 diversity. Included in a set of 5 or 6 TRBV segments more frequent in patients than controls were TRBV5-6, TRBV5-1 and TRBV20-1.

Germline V gives CDR1 MNHEY, CDR2 SVGEGT. The CDR3 is made up of 11 amino acids. Deletions cut 10 bases from V and 5 bases from J, with 8 bases between. Researchers reported that TCR beta cDNA libraries carried unique molecular identifiers. TCRdb re-analysed the PCR reads in MiXCR, keeping a single row per CDR3 protein. Here the sample spans 350,000 to 500,000 distinct CDR3 sequences, roughly 40% being singletons. The sequence came from a girl aged 2-10 years with multiple sclerosis. The chain uses TRBV6-2 or TRBV6-3 and TRBJ1-4, with D possibly TRBD1 on 6 matching bases. The sequenced sample was blood. DNA of the CDR3: TGTGCCATCGGACAGAATGAAAAACTGTTTTTT. Amino acid sequence: CAIGQNEKLFF.